This section outlines one T cell receptor beta chain sequence together with its context. This clone was seen a few times. The clone's antigen remains unknown. Germline and junction disagree at one end, which may indicate a read error. These data are taken from a study of blood T cell repertoires in COVID-19 (dated by TCRdb to 2019 to 2021). Study-level background: Collaborator samples came from the United States, Italy and Spain and covered acute and convalescent phases of COVID-19. The repertoires were made available in a free public database intended to serve as a resource for research on the immune response to SARS-CoV-2. Where available, HLA class I and class II types were obtained from metadata supplied by the sample provider rather than from assay-based typing. The sample metadata nearly always contained a de-identified subject ID, COVID-19 status, age in years and sex. Deeply sampled blood TCRbeta repertoires from subjects exposed to, actively infected with, or recovered from COVID-19 were included in the dataset. The prospective study material was composed of cDNA or gDNA derived from T cells, B-cell-depleted T cells, or PBMCs. Samples were obtained from the ongoing ImmuneRACE study (first 160 participants) and from some 1,300 subjects provided by 6 global collaborators. What the authors observed across the whole study: Clinical and demographic metadata were provided uncurated, with the amount varying by source and participant.

Including cysteine and phenylalanine, the CDR3 has 12 amino acids. Only CDR3 DNA is held: 36 bases, read in frame from base 1. Via the germline V gene, CDR1 is SGHAT and CDR2 FQNNGV. Each collaborating institution followed its own protocols to collect whole blood in K2EDTA tubes. For TCRbeta analysis, collaborators shipped samples as frozen whole blood, isolated PBMCs, or DNA extracted from either of those sample types. The immunoSEQ Assay, a bias-controlled multiplex PCR, was used to amplify TCRbeta CDR3 regions from genomic DNA. Processing in the source paper ran as follows. Within the assay, amplification of reference gene primers was used to estimate how many nucleated cells each sample contained. To quantify the absolute abundance of each unique TCRbeta CDR3 rearrangement, sequence reads were collapsed and filtered. For each sample, productive Simpson clonality was calculated as the square root of Simpson's diversity index across productive rearrangements. As stored in TCRdb, this immuneACCESS dataset retains in-frame rearrangements with V and J assigned. A fraction of the clones does not appear; measured against another copy, unresolved V genes explain less than half of the discrepancy, and the remainder lacks a known reason. V, J and clone size reflect that table, while D and trimming were determined from the DNA. This sample comprises 250,000 to 350,000 clones, around four fifths of them detected only once. Jointly, the top ten make up about 1.2% of the sample.

The V and J genes are TRBV11-2 and TRBJ2-5; 8 of the junction bases match TRBD2. The origin of this receptor is a woman in her fifties or sixties with acute or convalescent COVID-19. Input material: peripheral blood. In nucleotide form, the sequence is TGTGCCAGCAGCGTAGAAGGGACTAGCCAGTACTTC. It translates as CASSVEGTSQYF.